These 13 T cell receptor beta chains were sequenced from one sample in a study of T cells in Graves' hyperthyroidism and ophthalmopathy. Researchers amplified the TCR beta CDR3 regions from RNA transcripts. The TCR CDR3 was amplified in a first-round RT-PCR using the HTBI primer set. In TCRdb, the multiplex PCR reads were re-called with MiXCR into one record per CDR3 protein. The table includes around 340,000 distinct CDR3 sequences, 16% detected once. The sequencing sample was made of blood. The source is a man younger than 45 with Graves' hyperthyroidism.

The table lists this clonotype with a few counts. A read error may be the cause here, since a much bigger clone is one base away. This chain links TRBV30 with TRBJ2-7, with D tentatively TRBD1 or TRBD2 (5 bases each). The germline CDR1 and CDR2 sequences are GTSNPN and SVGIG (reference sequence). The V gene lost 2 bases and the J gene lost 7 bases, with 21 bases spanning the gap. The CDR3 is 15 amino acids. The CDR3 here is CAWSSPGPLVGEQYF. The CDR3 DNA reads TGTGCCTGGAGTTCCCCGGGGCCGCTGGTGGGGGAGCAGTACTTC.

This clonotype showed up many times. V and J are TRBV3-1 and TRBJ2-2; TRBD1 aligns across 9 bases. V lost 0 bases to trimming and J lost 1 base; unmatched junction nucleotides: 3. Looked up from germline, CDR1 is LGHDT and CDR2 is YNNKEL (reference sequence). The length of the CDR3 is 17 residues. This chain's CDR3 is CASSQDAGQGNTGELFF. The DNA for the CDR3 is TGTGCCAGCAGCCAAGATGCGGGACAGGGGAACACCGGGGAGCTGTTTTTT.

V usage is TRBV6-2 or TRBV6-3 and J usage is TRBJ1-1; 11 bases line up with TRBD1. CDR3 size: 17 residues. V lost 4 bases and J lost 10; bases outside the gene matches: 17. The germline CDR1 and CDR2 sequences are MNHEY and SVGEGT. The CDR3 DNA reads TGTGCCAGCAGTTCCACCGGACCGGGGACAGGGGGGCGAGGAGCTTTCTTT. This translates into CASSSTGPGTGGRGAFF.

In its sample, this clonotype was seen a few times. The chain uses TRBV24-1 and TRBJ1-2; D is unclear. Germline CDR1 KGHDR, CDR2 SFDVKD. Between the trimmed V and J ends, which lost 5 bases and 8 bases, there was a span of 17 bases. The CDR3 extends over 14 amino acids. The CDR3 loop is CATSAMDRASGYTF. In DNA, the CDR3 is TGTGCCACCAGTGCCATGGACCGGGCGTCAGGCTACACCTTC.

In this sample, this clonotype turned up many times. This chain joins TRBV24-1 and TRBJ2-1; D not certain. The CDR3 runs to 15 residues. V lost 3 bases, J lost 4 bases, and 12 bases lay in between. CDR1 is KGHDR and CDR2 is SFDVKD in the germline V gene. The CDR3 nucleotides are TGTGCCACCAGTGATCCGCGCGGATTTTACAATGAGCAGTTCTTC. This translates into CATSDPRGFYNEQFF.

This clonotype was found a few times. This chain joins TRBV5-4 and TRBJ2-1; weak D call: TRBD2 (6 bases). V dropped 4 bases and J dropped 5 bases, with 16 bases sitting between them. CDR1 and CDR2 from the germline V gene are SGHNT and YYREEE (reference sequence). The CDR3 contains 15 residues. The CDR3 loop reads CASSPLGTSNNEQFF. The CDR3, as DNA: TGTGCCAGCAGCCCGCTAGGGACTTCCAACAATGAGCAGTTCTTC.

This clonotype has ten or more counts. The rearrangement links TRBV28 to TRBJ2-1; D call uncertain. This CDR3 spans 17 amino acids. Germline CDR1 MDHEN, CDR2 SYDVKM. V lost 6 bases and J lost 0, with 18 bases in between. This CDR3 reads CASRKRRSSTSYNEQFF. CDR3 sequence (DNA): TGTGCCAGCAGAAAAAGACGAAGCTCGACCTCCTACAATGAGCAGTTCTTC. Looking up the rest from reference TRBV28 and TRBJ2-1 gives the full variable domain: DVKVTQSSRYLVKRTGEKVFLECVQDMDHENMFWYRQDPGLGLRLIYFSYDVKMKEKGDIPEGYSVSREKKERFSLILESASTNQTSMYLCASRKRRSSTSYNEQFFGPGTRLTVL.

This clonotype was seen many times. V and J are TRBV7-3 and TRBJ2-1; unclear D gene. This CDR3 has 13 residues. Germline CDR1 is SGHTA and CDR2 is FQGTGA. V lost 6 bases and J lost 6, with 12 bases in between. Written as DNA, the CDR3 is TGTGCCAGCAGAGAAGGGTCGAGCAATGAGCAGTTCTTC. Protein sequence: CASREGSSNEQFF.

This clonotype showed up just a few times. A much bigger clone sits one base away, suggesting this may be a read error. V is TRBV30 and J is TRBJ1-3; 7 bases are shared with TRBD1. The CDR3 has 15 amino acids. CDR1 is GTSNPN and CDR2 is SVGIG in the germline V gene (reference sequence). The CDR3 sequence: CAWSVGTVSGNTMYF. CDR3 DNA: TGTGCCTGGAGTGTGGGGACAGTCTCTGGAAACACCATGTATTTT.

Many counts were recorded for this clonotype. This chain joins TRBV12-3 or TRBV12-4 and TRBJ1-2, with D possibly matching TRBD1 (5 bases). The CDR3 runs 14 residues. The ends were cut back, 2 bases at V and 4 bases at J, with 11 bases in the middle. The CDR3 protein is CASSLSRAAYGYTF. DNA for the CDR3: TGTGCCAGCAGTTTATCCAGGGCGGCCTATGGCTACACCTTC.

In this sample, this clonotype turned up many times. The chain recombines TRBV4-2 with TRBJ2-5; D is ambiguous. Germline-derived CDR1 and CDR2 are LGHNA and YNFKEQ. The CDR3 is 14 residues long. V dropped 0 bases and J dropped 1 base, with 6 bases sitting between them. In nucleotides, the CDR3 is TGTGCCAGCAGCCAAGAATGGACCCAAGAGACCCAGTACTTC. Translation gives CASSQEWTQETQYF.

This sequence joins TRBV6-2 or TRBV6-3 and TRBJ2-3, with TRBD2 identical over 8 bases. J was trimmed by 2 bases and V by 5 bases; bases with no gene match: 9. Germline V gene sequence: CDR1 MNHEY, CDR2 SVGEGT. This CDR3 region has 16 residues. In DNA form, the CDR3 reads TGTGCCAGCAGTACCTTAGCGGGAATCGACACAGATACGCAGTATTTT. Amino acid sequence: CASSTLAGIDTDTQYF.

This clonotype came up a few times. The chain recombines TRBV11-2 with TRBJ2-7; TRBD2 matches at 12 bases. The CDR3 has 16 residues. CDR1 and CDR2 from the germline V gene are SGHAT and FQNNGV. Unmatched junction bases numbered 8, after V lost 1 base and J lost 7 bases. In nucleotides, the CDR3 is TGTGCCAGCAGCTTAGTCTCCACTAGCGGGAGGTGGGAGCAGTACTTC. Translated: CASSLVSTSGRWEQYF.